Shown below are 10 T cell receptor beta chains from a single sample sequenced in a study of cytomegalovirus exposure and HLA in healthy donors. In the PCR, 60 Vbeta and 13 Jbeta primers were used. TCRdb's copy holds only in-frame clones and misses some; the assay was immunoSEQ multiplex PCR. The repertoire holds over 200,000 clones, with 82% as singletons. Sequencing was carried out using PBMCs. The source of these receptors is a woman aged 40-49 years in good health and CMV-seropositive.

The CDR3 coding sequence is TGTGCCAGCAGCACGGGACAGGGTGGTGAAAAACTGTTTTTT. It codes for CASSTGQGGEKLFF. The chain links TRBV5-8 to TRBJ1-4; 9 bases are a match to TRBD1. This CDR3 region has 14 residues. J was trimmed by 7 bases and V by 4 bases; bases with no gene match: 5. Germline CDR1 is SGHTS and CDR2 is YDEGEE. Full variable domain (remainder filled in from reference TRBV5-8 and TRBJ1-4): EAGVTQSPTHLIKTRGQQATLRCSPISGHTSVYWYQQALGLGLQFLLWYDEGEERNRGNFPPRFSGRQFPNYSSELNVNALELEDSALYLCASSTGQGGEKLFFGSGTQLSVL.

This clone was seen a single time. The chain combines TRBV18 with TRBJ2-2; 8 bases align to TRBD1. V trimming: 3 bases; J trimming: 3 bases; junction bases outside the gene matches: 0. Per germline, CDR1 KGHSH and CDR2 LQKENI. CDR3 length: 14 amino acids. DNA for the CDR3: TGTGCCAGCTCACCGGGACAGGACACCGGGGAGCTGTTTTTT. It codes for CASSPGQDTGELFF.

This clone came up a few times. The V gene is TRBV15, the J gene TRBJ2-1; D gene uncertain. CDR1 and CDR2 (germline): LNHNV, YYDKDF (reference sequence). This CDR3 spans 16 amino acids. Trimming removed 3 bases from V and 6 bases from J, with 18 bases in between. The CDR3 region has the DNA TGTGCCACCAGCAGTCTCGTGGAGCCGCCGGCCAATGAGCAGTTCTTC. Its translation is CATSSLVEPPANEQFF.

The CDR3 region is CASGASSYEQYF. CDR3 sequence (DNA): TGTGCCAGCGGAGCAAGCTCCTACGAGCAGTACTTC. This sequence joins TRBV2 and TRBJ2-7; no definite D call. This CDR3 spans 12 amino acids. Germline V lookup: CDR1 SNHLY, CDR2 FYNNEI. Trimming removed 8 bases at V and 0 bases at J, with 8 bases between.

The chain couples TRBV5-1 to TRBJ2-7, with 10 bases that match TRBD2. Trimming removed 8 bases from V and 5 bases from J; junction bases left unmatched: 10. In germline, CDR1 is SGHRS, CDR2 YFSETQ. The CDR3 spans 14 residues. The CDR3: CASTWSSGSHEQYF. The CDR3 nucleotides are TGCGCCAGTACATGGTCTAGCGGGAGCCACGAGCAGTACTTC. The whole variable domain, remainder taken from reference TRBV5-1 and TRBJ2-7, is KAGVTQTPRYLIKTRGQQVTLSCSPISGHRSVSWYQQTPGQGLQFLFEYFSETQRNKGNFPGRFSGRQFSNSRSEMNVSTLELGDSALYLCASTWSSGSHEQYFGPGTRLTVT.

The CDR3 loop is CASSFSGRKGEQFF. CDR3 nucleotide sequence: TGTGCCAGCAGTTTTAGCGGGAGAAAAGGTGAGCAGTTCTTC. The chain links TRBV28 to TRBJ2-1; the match to TRBD2 covers 9 bases. Trimming at V came to 3 bases and at J to 9 bases, leaving 6 bases not matched to a gene. Germline V lookup: CDR1 MDHEN, CDR2 SYDVKM. The CDR3 has 14 residues.

This chain connects TRBV30 to TRBJ1-5; 10 nucleotides agree with TRBD1. There are 16 residues in the CDR3. From germline, CDR1 is GTSNPN and CDR2 SVGIG (reference sequence). V was clipped by 2 bases and J by 7 bases; unmatched bases: 11. This CDR3 reads CAWSPRGQGLLQPQHF. CDR3 in DNA: TGTGCCTGGAGTCCCCGGGGACAGGGGTTGTTACAGCCCCAGCATTTT.

The V and J genes are TRBV30 and TRBJ2-1; TRBD2 might be the D (6 bases). This CDR3 has 13 amino acids. V shed 7 bases and J shed 0 bases, with 10 bases lying between them. Germline V CDR1 and CDR2: GTSNPN, SVGIG (reference sequence). The CDR3 DNA sequence: TGTGCCTTCGGGGGATACTCCTACAATGAGCAGTTCTTC. Its translation is CAFGGYSYNEQFF.

This chain uses TRBV27 with TRBJ2-7; 7 bases line up with TRBD2. Germline V gene lookup returns CDR1 MNHEY and CDR2 SMNVEV (reference sequence). This CDR3 region has 15 residues. V was pared by 0 bases and J by 6 bases, with 8 bases of the junction left unmatched. In DNA, the CDR3 is TGTGCCAGCAGTTTATCGGGGGGGTGGGGTGGCGAGCAGTACTTC. This codes for CASSLSGGWGGEQYF.

This clone was detected only a few times. This chain uses TRBV7-9 with TRBJ1-3; D might be TRBD1 (5 bases). The CDR3 covers 13 residues. Deletions cut 10 bases from V and 0 bases from J, with 10 bases between. The germline V gene encodes CDR1 SEHNR and CDR2 FQNEAQ (reference sequence). The CDR3 DNA follows: TGTGCCATCCTAGGGGTCTCTGGAAACACCATATATTTT. Translated, it gives CAILGVSGNTIYF.